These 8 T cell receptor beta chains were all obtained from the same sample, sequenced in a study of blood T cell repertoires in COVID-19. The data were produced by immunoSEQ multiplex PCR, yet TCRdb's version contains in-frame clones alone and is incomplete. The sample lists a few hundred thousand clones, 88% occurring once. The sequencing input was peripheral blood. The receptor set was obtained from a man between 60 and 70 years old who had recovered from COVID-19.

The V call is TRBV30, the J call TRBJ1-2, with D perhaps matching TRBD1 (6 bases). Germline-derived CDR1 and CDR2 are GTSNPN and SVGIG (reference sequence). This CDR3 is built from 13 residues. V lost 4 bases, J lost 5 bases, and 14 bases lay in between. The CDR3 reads CAWIEGRGYGYTF. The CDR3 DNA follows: TGTGCCTGGATAGAGGGAAGGGGGTATGGCTACACCTTC.

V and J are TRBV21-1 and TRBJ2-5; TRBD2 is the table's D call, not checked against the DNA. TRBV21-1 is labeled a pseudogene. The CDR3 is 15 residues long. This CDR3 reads CASSKALGGKETQYF. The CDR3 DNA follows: TGTGCCAGCAGCAAAGCGCTTGGAGGGAAGGAGACCCAGTACTTC.

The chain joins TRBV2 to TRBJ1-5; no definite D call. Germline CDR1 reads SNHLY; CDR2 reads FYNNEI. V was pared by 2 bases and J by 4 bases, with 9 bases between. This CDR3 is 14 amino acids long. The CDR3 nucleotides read TGTGCCAGCAGTGAAATGTCGGTGAATCAGCCCCAGCATTTT. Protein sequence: CASSEMSVNQPQHF.

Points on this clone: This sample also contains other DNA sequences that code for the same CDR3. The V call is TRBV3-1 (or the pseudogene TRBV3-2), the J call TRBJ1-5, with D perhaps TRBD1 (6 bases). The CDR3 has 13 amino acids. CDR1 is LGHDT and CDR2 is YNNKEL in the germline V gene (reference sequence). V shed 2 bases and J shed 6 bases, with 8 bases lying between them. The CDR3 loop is CASSQRGGQPQHF. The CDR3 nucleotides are TGTGCCAGCAGCCAAAGGGGGGGTCAGCCCCAGCATTTT.

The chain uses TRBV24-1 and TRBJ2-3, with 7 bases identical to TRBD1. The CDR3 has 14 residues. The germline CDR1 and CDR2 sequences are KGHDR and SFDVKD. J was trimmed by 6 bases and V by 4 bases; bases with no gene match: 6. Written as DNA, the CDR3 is TGTGCCACCAGTGACCCACAGGGGTGGGATACGCAGTATTTT. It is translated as CATSDPQGWDTQYF.

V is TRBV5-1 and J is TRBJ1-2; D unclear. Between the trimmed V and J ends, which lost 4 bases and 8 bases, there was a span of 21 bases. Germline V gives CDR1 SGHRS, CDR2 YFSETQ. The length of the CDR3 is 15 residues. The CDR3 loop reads CASSDEGTVTFGYTF. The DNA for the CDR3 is TGCGCCAGCAGCGATGAGGGTACCGTCACCTTCGGCTACACCTTC.

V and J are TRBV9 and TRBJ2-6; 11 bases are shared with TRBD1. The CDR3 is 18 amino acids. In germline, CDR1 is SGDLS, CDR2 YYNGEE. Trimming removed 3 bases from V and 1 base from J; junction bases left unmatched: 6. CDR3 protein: CASSDSGTGGSGANVLTF. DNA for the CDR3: TGTGCCAGCAGCGACTCCGGGACAGGGGGATCTGGGGCCAACGTCCTGACTTTC.

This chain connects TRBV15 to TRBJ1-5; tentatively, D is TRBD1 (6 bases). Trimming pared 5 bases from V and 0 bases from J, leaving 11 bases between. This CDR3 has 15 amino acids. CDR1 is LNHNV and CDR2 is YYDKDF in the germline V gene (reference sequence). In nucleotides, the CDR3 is TGTGCCACCAGCCCCCGGACAGTTAGCAATCAGCCCCAGCATTTT. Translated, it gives CATSPRTVSNQPQHF.